The 12 T cell receptor beta chains reported below all come from one sample, sequenced in a study of CD8+ T cells in alopecia areata. The sample's treatment: oral pan-JAK inhibitor, 5-10 mg twice daily. Sequencing templates came from extracted RNA that was reverse transcribed into cDNA. Clones were sequenced by immunoSEQ multiplex PCR, and TCRdb holds only the in-frame ones, with some missing. This sample has around 270,000 clones; 58% occur once, and the top ten carry 1.8%. Sequenced material: CD4+ T cells sorted from blood, taken at week 24, from a patient treated with tofacitinib. Every receptor here comes from a human donor with alopecia areata.

This clone was picked up many times. Within the sample, other DNA sequences also encode this same CDR3. V gene TRBV5-4 combines with J gene TRBJ2-5, with a tentative D call TRBD1 (8 bases). This CDR3 contains 14 residues. V was trimmed by 0 bases and J by 4 bases, leaving 10 bases between them. Germline V CDR1 and CDR2: SGHNT, YYREEE (reference sequence). CDR3 sequence reads: CASSLDRGGETQYF. The CDR3 nucleotides are TGTGCCAGCAGCTTGGACAGGGGGGGAGAGACCCAGTACTTC.

The CDR3 DNA reads TGTGCCAGCAGCCCCTCAGGACAGGGGCATGCCTACGAGCAGTACTTC. It codes for CASSPSGQGHAYEQYF. The V call is TRBV5-4, the J call TRBJ2-7; TRBD1 agrees at 9 bases. Germline V gene data show CDR1 as SGHNT and CDR2 as YYREEE (reference sequence). With 4 bases clipped from V and 2 bases from J, the junction kept 10 bases outside the gene matches. The CDR3 is 16 residues long. The full variable domain, its missing parts supplied by reference TRBV5-4 and TRBJ2-7, is ETGVTQSPTHLIKTRGQQVTLRCSSQSGHNTVSWYQQALGQGPQFIFQYYREEENGRGNFPPRFSGLQFPNYSSELNVNALELDDSALYLCASSPSGQGHAYEQYFGPGTRLTVT.

The chain has TRBV30 and TRBJ1-1; no definite D call. The CDR3 extends over 13 amino acids. The germline CDR1 and CDR2 sequences are GTSNPN and SVGIG (reference sequence). The V and J ends lost 1 base and 1 base respectively, with 7 bases between them. The CDR3 here is CAWSEQTNTEAFF. In DNA, the CDR3 is TGTGCCTGGAGTGAACAGACGAACACTGAAGCTTTCTTT.

This sequence joins TRBV27 and TRBJ2-7, with D possibly TRBD2 on 6 matching bases. Germline V gene lookup returns CDR1 MNHEY and CDR2 SMNVEV (reference sequence). Deletions cut 6 bases from V and 0 bases from J, with 15 bases between. The CDR3 totals 15 residues. The CDR3 here is CASSELAGGSYEQYF. The CDR3 coding sequence is TGTGCCAGCAGCGAGCTCGCCGGGGGCTCCTACGAGCAGTACTTC.

There are a few counts of this clone. CDR3 coding DNA: TGCGCCAGCAGCTTGAGGGTCGGCCAGCTACAAGAGACCCAGTACTTC. Translating gives CASSLRVGQLQETQYF. The V gene is TRBV5-1, the J gene TRBJ2-5; unclear D gene. The CDR3 covers 16 residues. Germline V gene sequence: CDR1 SGHRS, CDR2 YFSETQ. Trimming took 1 base from V and 2 from J, leaving 15 bases between them.

This clone was seen repeatedly, ten times or more. The chain couples TRBV6-5 to TRBJ1-2, with a weak D call TRBD1 (5 bases). From germline, CDR1 is MNHEY and CDR2 SVGAGI. This CDR3 is 12 amino acids long. V lost 2 bases and J lost 6, with 7 bases in between. The CDR3 sequence is CASSYGGNGYTF. DNA for the CDR3: TGTGCCAGCAGTTACGGGGGGAATGGCTACACCTTC.

The chain couples TRBV27 to TRBJ1-5; D call uncertain. Trimming stripped 3 bases from V and 5 bases from J, with 14 bases between. CDR3 length: 15 residues. CDR1 is MNHEY and CDR2 is SMNVEV in the germline V gene (reference sequence). The CDR3 region is CASSFGRGFDQPQHF. CDR3 bases: TGTGCCAGCAGTTTTGGTAGAGGGTTCGATCAGCCCCAGCATTTT.

CDR3 sequence: CASSPRGKETQYF. The CDR3 DNA follows: TGTGCCAGCAGCCCGAGGGGGAAAGAGACCCAGTACTTC. This rearrangement joins TRBV2 to TRBJ2-5, with D maybe TRBD1 (6 bases). The CDR3 covers 13 residues. Germline assignment: CDR1 SNHLY and CDR2 FYNNEI. Trimming shortened V by 6 bases and J by 3 bases, and 11 bases separated the two germline ends. The full variable domain, completed using reference TRBV2 and TRBJ2-5, is EPEVTQTPSHQVTQMGQEVILRCVPISNHLYFYWYRQILGQKVEFLVSFYNNEISEKSEIFDDQFSVERPDGSNFTLKIRSTKLEDSAMYFCASSPRGKETQYFGPGTRLLVL.

There are a few counts of this clone. J is TRBJ2-4 and V is TRBV2, with TRBD1 as a possible D gene (5 bases). CDR3 length: 18 amino acids. Germline assignment: CDR1 SNHLY and CDR2 FYNNEI. V was trimmed by 3 bases and J by 3 bases, leaving 21 bases between them. CDR3 protein: CASSEQQDTRGVKNIQYF. In DNA form, the CDR3 reads TGTGCCAGCAGTGAGCAACAGGACACTCGAGGAGTCAAAAACATTCAGTACTTC.

The chain couples TRBV7-9 to TRBJ1-2; 7 bases are shared with TRBD1. Germline V gene sequence: CDR1 SEHNR, CDR2 FQNEAQ (reference sequence). J gave up 3 bases and V 3 bases, and 10 bases lay outside the gene matches. There are 16 residues in the CDR3. The CDR3 DNA is TGTGCCAGCAGCTTTACAGGGACAGTAAGCCACTATGGCTACACCTTC. Its translation: CASSFTGTVSHYGYTF. Full variable domain (rest looked up from reference TRBV7-9 and TRBJ1-2): DTGVSQNPRHKITKRGQNVTFRCDPISEHNRLYWYRQTLGQGPEFLTYFQNEAQLEKSRLLSDRFSAERPKGSFSTLEIQRTEQGDSAMYLCASSFTGTVSHYGYTFGSGTRLTVV.

This clone was detected a few times. The chain couples TRBV29-1 to TRBJ1-2; 7 bases agree with TRBD1. The CDR3 runs to 14 residues. From germline, CDR1 is SQVTM and CDR2 ANQGSEA. The junction had 7 bases not matched to a gene; V was cut back by 4 bases and J by 2 bases. The CDR3 protein is CSVGDRALNYGYTF. In DNA, the CDR3 is TGCAGCGTTGGAGACAGGGCCTTGAACTATGGCTACACCTTC.

CDR3 loop: CASSLRGGDTQYF. The CDR3 DNA reads as TGTGCCAGCAGTTTAAGGGGTGGAGATACGCAGTATTTT. The genes are TRBV6-5 and TRBJ2-3, with a tentative D call TRBD1 (5 bases). CDR3 size: 13 residues. Looked up from germline, CDR1 is MNHEY and CDR2 is SVGAGI. Trimming took 4 bases from V and 5 from J, leaving 10 bases between them.